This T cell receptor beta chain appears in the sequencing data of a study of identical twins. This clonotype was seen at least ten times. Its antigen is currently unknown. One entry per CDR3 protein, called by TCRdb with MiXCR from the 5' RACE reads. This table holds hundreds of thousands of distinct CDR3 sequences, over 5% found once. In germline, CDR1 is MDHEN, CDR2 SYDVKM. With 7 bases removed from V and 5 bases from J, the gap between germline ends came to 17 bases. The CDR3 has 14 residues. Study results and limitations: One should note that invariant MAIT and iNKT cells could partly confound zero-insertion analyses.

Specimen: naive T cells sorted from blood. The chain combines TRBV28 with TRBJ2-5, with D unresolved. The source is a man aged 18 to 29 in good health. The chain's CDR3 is CASTNTGSEETQYF. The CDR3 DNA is TGTGCCAGCACCAACACGGGTTCAGAGGAGACCCAGTACTTC.